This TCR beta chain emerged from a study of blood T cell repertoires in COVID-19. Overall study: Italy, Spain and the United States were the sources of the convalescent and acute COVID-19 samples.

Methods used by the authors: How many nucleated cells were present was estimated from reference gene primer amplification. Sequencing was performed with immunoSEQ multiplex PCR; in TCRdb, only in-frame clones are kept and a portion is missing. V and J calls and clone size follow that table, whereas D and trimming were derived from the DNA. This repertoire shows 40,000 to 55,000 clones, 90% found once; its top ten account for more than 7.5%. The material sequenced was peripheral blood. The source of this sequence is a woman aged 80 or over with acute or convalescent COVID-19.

The CDR3 region is CASSKGLAGGENEQFF. CDR3 sequence (DNA): TGTGCCAGCAGCAAGGGACTAGCGGGAGGGGAAAATGAGCAGTTCTTC. The gene calls are TRBV7-2 and TRBJ2-1; 16 bases line up with TRBD2. Trimming took 5 bases from V and 7 from J; bases not matched to a gene: 5. CDR1 is SGHTA and CDR2 is FQGNSA in the germline V gene. The CDR3 contains 16 residues.